Below, one T cell receptor beta chain is given with its context. Its target is unknown. The data stem from a study of blood T cells in healthy people across ages. Findings and caveats of the study: Diversity figures derived from one million T cells were judged to underestimate the true value. Among long-lived donors, naive CD4+ cells were more numerous and diversity higher than in aged donors.

The CDR3 runs to 17 residues. CDR1 is SGHAT, CDR2 FQNNGV, per germline. Trimming stripped 6 bases from V and 0 bases from J, with 20 bases between. A second PCR of about 6 to 12 cycles used a sample-barcoded 5' primer and a J-beta primer mix. In TCRdb, the 5' RACE reads were re-called with MiXCR into one record per CDR3 protein. Seen here are approximately 1,100,000 distinct CDR3 sequences, 45% observed once, and the top ten hold around 18%. The clonotype was recovered from a woman in her sixties in good health. V is TRBV11-2 and J is TRBJ1-2; D possibly corresponds to TRBD1 (5 bases). Sequencing was done on a sample of blood. The DNA for the CDR3 is TGTGCCAGCAGAACCGGCGGGGTTCCAGGGACTAACTATGGCTACACCTTC. This gives the protein CASRTGGVPGTNYGYTF. The full variable domain, its missing parts supplied by reference TRBV11-2 and TRBJ1-2, is EAGVAQSPRYKIIEKRQSVAFWCNPISGHATLYWYQQILGQGPKLLIQFQNNGVVDDSQLPKDRFSAERLKGVDSTLKIQPAKLEDSAVYLCASRTGGVPGTNYGYTFGSGTRLTVV.